A single sample gave rise to the 8 T cell receptor beta chains below, sequenced in a study of T cells in Graves' hyperthyroidism and ophthalmopathy. TCR beta CDR3 regions were amplified from RNA transcripts. The study used the HTBI primer set for a first-round RT-PCR of the TCR CDR3. TCRdb reprocessed the multiplex PCR reads via MiXCR and lists one record per CDR3 protein. The sample contains about 360,000 distinct CDR3 sequences, approximately 13% of which appear only once. Sequenced material: blood. Receptors were obtained from a woman between 18 and 30 years old with Graves' hyperthyroidism.

Note on this clonotype: Being one base from a much bigger clone, this may be a read error. The chain joins TRBV6-2 or TRBV6-3 to TRBJ1-1, with TRBD1 identical over 7 bases. CDR1 is MNHEY, CDR2 SVGEGT, per germline. Unmatched junction bases numbered 7, after V lost 2 bases and J lost 4 bases. The CDR3 is 15 amino acids. CDR3 amino acids: CASSYAQGSGTEAFF. The CDR3 region has the DNA TGTGCCAGCAGTTACGCACAGGGGAGTGGCACTGAAGCTTTCTTT.

This clonotype was counted at least ten times. The chain combines TRBV28 with TRBJ1-1; possibly TRBD1 for D (5 bases). Deletions cut 1 base from V and 1 base from J, with 7 bases between. Germline CDR1 MDHEN, CDR2 SYDVKM. This CDR3 has 14 amino acids. The CDR3 DNA reads TGTGCCAGCAGTTTATCAGGGCAGAACACTGAAGCTTTCTTT. It yields the protein CASSLSGQNTEAFF.

In its sample, this clonotype was seen many times. The V gene is TRBV9, the J gene TRBJ2-3, with D possibly TRBD1 on 5 matching bases. The CDR3 runs to 13 residues. Trimming took 4 bases from V and 9 from J, leaving 15 bases between them. CDR1 and CDR2 (germline): SGDLS, YYNGEE. The CDR3 region is CASSPGHAYTQYF. The DNA of the CDR3 is TGTGCCAGCAGCCCCGGACACGCATACACGCAGTATTTT.

The rearrangement uses TRBV3-1 and TRBJ2-3; tentative D call: TRBD2 (7 bases). The CDR3 covers 17 residues. The ends were cut back, 4 bases at V and 0 bases at J, with 17 bases in the middle. Germline values: CDR1 LGHDT, CDR2 YNNKEL (reference sequence). CDR3 nucleotides: TGTGCCAGCAGCCGGGGGGGGGCACAGGTGAGCACAGATACGCAGTATTTT. Translating it yields CASSRGGAQVSTDTQYF.

This clonotype was found a few times. The chain has TRBV19 and TRBJ2-2; D perhaps matches TRBD1 (5 bases). The germline V gene encodes CDR1 LNHDA and CDR2 SQIVND (reference sequence). The ends were cut back, 3 bases at V and 3 bases at J, with 8 bases in the middle. The CDR3 contains 14 residues. The CDR3: CASSMTADTGELFF. CDR3 nucleotides: TGTGCCAGTAGTATGACAGCAGACACCGGGGAGCTGTTTTTT. Full variable domain (remainder filled in from reference TRBV19 and TRBJ2-2): DGGITQSPKYLFRKEGQNVTLSCEQNLNHDAMYWYRQDPGQGLRLIYYSQIVNDFQKGDIAEGYSVSREKKESFPLTVTSAQKNPTAFYLCASSMTADTGELFFGEGSRLTVL.

This clonotype has a count of ten or more. V gene TRBV7-9 combines with J gene TRBJ2-1; D uncertain. With 1 base removed from V and 1 base from J, the gap between germline ends came to 11 bases. Germline lookup yields CDR1 SEHNR and CDR2 FQNEAQ (reference sequence). This CDR3 spans 16 amino acids. The CDR3 is CASSLVSSPSYNEQFF. Written as DNA, the CDR3 is TGTGCCAGCAGCTTAGTTTCGAGTCCTTCCTACAATGAGCAGTTCTTC. The full variable domain, its missing parts supplied by reference TRBV7-9 and TRBJ2-1, is DTGVSQNPRHKITKRGQNVTFRCDPISEHNRLYWYRQTLGQGPEFLTYFQNEAQLEKSRLLSDRFSAERPKGSFSTLEIQRTEQGDSAMYLCASSLVSSPSYNEQFFGPGTRLTVL.

This clonotype occurred once. The chain joins TRBV5-4 to TRBJ2-4; no clear D gene. V was clipped by 6 bases and J by 0 bases, with 13 bases between them. The CDR3 is 15 residues long. Germline CDR1 reads SGHNT; CDR2 reads YYREEE (reference sequence). The CDR3 bases are TGTGCCAGCACCCTCTACGGATCAGCCAAAAACATTCAGTACTTC. It codes for CASTLYGSAKNIQYF. The full variable domain, in which reference TRBV5-4 and TRBJ2-4 provide the parts outside the CDR3, is ETGVTQSPTHLIKTRGQQVTLRCSSQSGHNTVSWYQQALGQGPQFIFQYYREEENGRGNFPPRFSGLQFPNYSSELNVNALELDDSALYLCASTLYGSAKNIQYFGAGTRLSVL.

This clonotype came up many times. V usage is TRBV24-1 and J usage is TRBJ2-7, with TRBD1 as a possible D gene (5 bases). The CDR3 is 13 amino acids. Germline CDR1 reads KGHDR; CDR2 reads SFDVKD. The germline V and J ends were trimmed by 3 bases and 4 bases, with 9 bases remaining between them. CDR3 bases: TGTGCCACCAGTGATAGACAGAATTACGAGCAGTACTTC. This translates into CATSDRQNYEQYF.